This entry concerns a single T cell receptor beta chain. Its antigen is not known. This sample is drawn from a study of beta chain features in type 1 diabetes. Overall study context: Healthy donors and patients showed comparable age, gender and cell yields.

Reverse transcription of all isolated RNA meant that expressed TCRB transcripts were sequenced. Sequenced by immunoSEQ multiplex PCR; TCRdb stores in-frame clones only, minus some. The table records 250,000 to 300,000 clones, roughly 24% of them present only once. Study-level findings and limits: Shortening that was moderate but significant affected the TCRB CDR3s of Type 1 diabetes patients in all four CD4+ subsets.

The sequencing sample was made of naive CD4+ T cells from blood. The receptor was derived from a young woman with type 1 diabetes.

Here the CDR3 reads CASSPSEYSNQPQHF. DNA for the CDR3: TGTGCCAGCTCACCGTCCGAGTATAGCAATCAGCCCCAGCATTTT. V and J are TRBV18 and TRBJ1-5; D is ambiguous. Trimming shortened V by 3 bases and J by 0 bases, and 9 bases separated the two germline ends. The CDR3 totals 15 residues. Germline V gene lookup returns CDR1 KGHSH and CDR2 LQKENI. The full variable domain, its missing parts supplied by reference TRBV18 and TRBJ1-5, is NAGVMQNPRHLVRRRGQEARLRCSPMKGHSHVYWYRQLPEEGLKFMVYLQKENIIDESGMPKERFSAEFPKEGPSILRIQQVVRGDSAAYFCASSPSEYSNQPQHFGDGTRLSIL.